This note documents a single T cell receptor beta chain sequence. The sample comes from a study of blood T cell repertoires in COVID-19. The CDR3 has 15 residues. V was pared by 3 bases and J by 4 bases, with 13 bases between. Looked up from germline, CDR1 is MNHEY and CDR2 is SMNVEV (reference sequence). In the original analysis: Reference gene primer amplification yielded estimated nucleated cell counts. Method: immunoSEQ multiplex PCR; TCRdb's copy keeps in-frame clones and lacks some. That table furnishes V, J and clone size, whereas the DNA furnished D and trimming. This table holds over 150,000 clones, 94% found once.

The sequence came from a man aged 30 to 39 with COVID-19, enrolled during active disease. Sequencing was done on a sample of peripheral blood. The V call is TRBV27, the J call TRBJ2-1, with D perhaps matching TRBD1 (5 bases). CDR3 DNA sequence: TGTGCCAGCAGTTTGAAGGGGTCAAGATACAATGAGCAGTTCTTC. Protein sequence: CASSLKGSRYNEQFF.